Detailed here is one TCR beta chain. Original methodology: Reference gene primers were amplified, and this amplification served to estimate nucleated cell counts. Generated by immunoSEQ multiplex PCR, the TCRdb table keeps only in-frame clones and is missing some. V and J calls and clone size come straight from that table; D and trimming were deduced from the DNA. The table includes around 700,000 clones, about nine tenths detected once. This record comes from a study of blood T cell repertoires in COVID-19. This clonotype was obtained from a young woman with acute or convalescent COVID-19. Sequencing was performed on peripheral blood.

The CDR3 nucleotides are TGTGCCAGCAGCCGCGTCTTTGGAAACACCATATATTTT. Its protein is CASSRVFGNTIYF. V gene TRBV6-5 combines with J gene TRBJ1-3; D remains ambiguous. Trimming pared 6 bases from V and 3 bases from J, leaving 9 bases between. Germline V lookup: CDR1 MNHEY, CDR2 SVGAGI. The CDR3 spans 13 residues.